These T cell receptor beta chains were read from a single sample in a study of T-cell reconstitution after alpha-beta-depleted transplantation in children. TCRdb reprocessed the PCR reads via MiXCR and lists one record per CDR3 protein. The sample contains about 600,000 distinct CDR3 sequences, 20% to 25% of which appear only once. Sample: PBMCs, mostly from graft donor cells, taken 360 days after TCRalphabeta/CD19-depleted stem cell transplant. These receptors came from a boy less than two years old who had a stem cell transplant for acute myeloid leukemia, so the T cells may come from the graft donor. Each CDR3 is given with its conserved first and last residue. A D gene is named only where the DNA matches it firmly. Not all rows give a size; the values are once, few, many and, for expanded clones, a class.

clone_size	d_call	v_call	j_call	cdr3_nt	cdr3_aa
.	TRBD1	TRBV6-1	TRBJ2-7	TGTGCCAGCTGGTGGACAGGGATTGGGGGCGAGCAGTACTTC	CASWWTGIGGEQYF
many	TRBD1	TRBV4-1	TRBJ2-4	TGCGCCAGCAGCCAAGATAGGTGGACAGGTGTCCCCTTTCCTGGCTTCATCGCCAAAAACATTCAGTACTTC	CASSQDRWTGVPFPGFIAKNIQYF
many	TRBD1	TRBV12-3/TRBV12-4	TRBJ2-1	TGTGCCAGCAGTTTGAGACAGGGGAAGGATGAGCAGTTCTTC	CASSLRQGKDEQFF
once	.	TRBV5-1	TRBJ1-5	TGCGCCAGCAGCTTTGTTTTCCAGGGGCATCAGCCCCAGCATTTT	CASSFVFQGHQPQHF
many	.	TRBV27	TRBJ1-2	TGTGCCAGCAGTTTACAGGGTAGAGTTGACTATGGCTACACCTTC	CASSLQGRVDYGYTF
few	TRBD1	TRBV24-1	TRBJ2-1	TGTGCCACCAGTCCTCTGCCCGGACAGGGTTACAATGAGCAGTTCTTC	CATSPLPGQGYNEQFF
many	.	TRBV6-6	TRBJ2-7	TGTGCCAGCAGTTACTCTATTACGTACGAGCAGTACTTC	CASSYSITYEQYF
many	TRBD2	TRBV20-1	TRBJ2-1	TGCAGTGCTAGGAGCGGGGGGCTCTCCAATGAGCAGTTCTTC	CSARSGGLSNEQFF
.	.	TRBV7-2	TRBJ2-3	TGTGCCAGCAGCTTAGGACGGGGAATTGGGCAGTATTTT	CASSLGRGIGQYF
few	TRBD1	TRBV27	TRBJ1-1	TGTGCCAGCAGGCCGGGACAGGGGGTGCTTAAAGCTTTCTTT	CASRPGQGVLKAFF
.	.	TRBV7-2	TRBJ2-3	TGTGCCAGCGGCCCGTCTTCAGATACGCAGTATTTT	CASGPSSDTQYF
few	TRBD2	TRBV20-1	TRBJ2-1	TGCAGTGCTAGTAGAGGGTATAGCGGGGGGTTCAATGAGCAGTTCTTC	CSASRGYSGGFNEQFF
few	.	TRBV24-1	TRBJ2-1	TGTGCCACCAGTGATTTTAGGTACAATGAGCAGTTCTTC	CATSDFRYNEQFF
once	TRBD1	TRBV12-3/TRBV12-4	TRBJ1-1	TGTGCCAGCAGTTACAGGGGGCTAGGTGGCGTGAACACTGAAGCTTTCTTT	CASSYRGLGGVNTEAFF
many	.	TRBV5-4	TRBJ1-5	TGTGCCAGCAGCTCCGGGGTAGGGCGGAAATATAGCAATCAGCCCCAGCATTTT	CASSSGVGRKYSNQPQHF
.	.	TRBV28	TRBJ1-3	TGTGCCAGCAGTCCCGCAGGGGCCGTGTATGGAAACACCATATATTTT	CASSPAGAVYGNTIYF
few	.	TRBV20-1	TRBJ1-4	TGCAGTGCTGCCCTGGTGGGGCGGGGGGAAAAACTGTTTTTT	CSAALVGRGEKLFF
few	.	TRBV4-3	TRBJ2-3	TGCGCCAGCAGCCAAGCTTTCCCAGGGGCAGATACGCAGTATTTT	CASSQAFPGADTQYF
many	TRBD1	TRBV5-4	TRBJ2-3	TGTGCCAGCAGCCCTCGGACAGGGCTTCCAGATACGCAGTATTTT	CASSPRTGLPDTQYF
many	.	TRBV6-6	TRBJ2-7	TGTGCCAGCGAGTCCCAGGTCGCCTACGAGCAGTACTTC	CASESQVAYEQYF
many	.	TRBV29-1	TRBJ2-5	TGCAGCGTCGTAACTAGCTTGGAGACCCAGTACTTC	CSVVTSLETQYF
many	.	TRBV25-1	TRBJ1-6	TGTGCCAGCAGCCCCATGGGGGTCGCACCCCTCCACTTT	CASSPMGVAPLHF
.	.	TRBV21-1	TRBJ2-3	TGTGCCAGCAGCAAATTCTCCGGGACAGGGGGTAGCACAGATACGCAGTATTTT	CASSKFSGTGGSTDTQYF
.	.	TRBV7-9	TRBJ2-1	TGTGCCAGCAGCTTAGAGACTCTGGTAGCACAGCAGTTCTTC	CASSLETLVAQQFF
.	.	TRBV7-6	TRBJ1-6	TGTGCCAGCAGCTTGACAGAAAGTAATTCACCCCTCCACTTT	CASSLTESNSPLHF
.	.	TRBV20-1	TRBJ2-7	TGCAGTGCCCTCGGGGCCGGGGCGTTGGAGGAGCAGTACTTC	CSALGAGALEEQYF
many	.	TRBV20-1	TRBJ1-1	TGCAGTGCTAGAGATCGGAGAGGGGTGAACACTGAAGCTTTCTTT	CSARDRRGVNTEAFF
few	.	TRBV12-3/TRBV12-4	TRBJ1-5	TGTGCCAGCAGTTTATTTGGTCGCCGAGAGGACCCCCAGCATTTT	CASSLFGRREDPQHF
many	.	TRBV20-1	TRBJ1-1	TGCAGTGCTAGAGTCCCTGAACTGGGATACACTGAAGCTTTCTTT	CSARVPELGYTEAFF
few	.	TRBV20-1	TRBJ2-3	TGCAGTGCTAGAGTATGGAGAGGGGGGACCCTCGACACAGATACGCAGTATTTT	CSARVWRGGTLDTDTQYF
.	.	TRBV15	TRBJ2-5	TGTGCCACGAGGACTGATGGAGAGGAGACCCAGTACTTC	CATRTDGEETQYF
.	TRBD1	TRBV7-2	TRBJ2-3	TGTGCCAGCAGCCGTCGGACAGGGGTGGCAGATACGCAGTATTTT	CASSRRTGVADTQYF
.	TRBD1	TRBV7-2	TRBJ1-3	TGTGCCAGCAGCTCTGACAGGGACTCTGGAAACACCATATATTTT	CASSSDRDSGNTIYF
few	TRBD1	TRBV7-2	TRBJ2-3	TGTGCCAGCAGCATCGACAGGGGGTGGGATACGCAGTATTTT	CASSIDRGWDTQYF
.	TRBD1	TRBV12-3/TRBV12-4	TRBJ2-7	TGTGCCAGCAGTTTATCAGGGGGCGCCTCCTACGAGCAGTACTTC	CASSLSGGASYEQYF
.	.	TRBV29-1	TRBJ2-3	TGCAGCGTCCGAACGCAGGGGCCCTTCCCAGATACGCAGTATTTT	CSVRTQGPFPDTQYF
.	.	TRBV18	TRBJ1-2	TGTGCCAGCTCACCATCCCCGGACTATGGCTACACCTTC	CASSPSPDYGYTF
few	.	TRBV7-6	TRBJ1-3	TGTGCCAGCAGCTTAGCCTCTGGCAGATGGGTCTCTGGAAACACCATATATTTT	CASSLASGRWVSGNTIYF
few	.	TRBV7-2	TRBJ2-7	TGTGCCAGCAGCTTAGAACAGGCAGCCCACGAGCAGTACTTC	CASSLEQAAHEQYF
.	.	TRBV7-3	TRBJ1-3	TGTGCCAGCAGTTTACAGGGACAAAAAGGAAACACCATATATTTT	CASSLQGQKGNTIYF
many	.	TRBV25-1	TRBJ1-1	TGTGCCAGCAGGAAGGGGGTTGGGGGATCGGGGACTGAAGCTTTCTTT	CASRKGVGGSGTEAFF
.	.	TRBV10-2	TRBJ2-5	TGCGCCAGCAGTGAGTTAGGGAGGACCCAGTACTTC	CASSELGRTQYF
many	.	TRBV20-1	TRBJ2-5	TGCAGTGCTTGGCGGAGCGGAGAGACCCAGTACTTC	CSAWRSGETQYF
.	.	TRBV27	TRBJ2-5	TGTGCCAGCAGTCCAAAGGGTCTAGTCGAGACCCAGTACTTC	CASSPKGLVETQYF
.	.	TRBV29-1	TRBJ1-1	TGCAGCGTTGCCCGACAGGAGTCGAACACTGAAGCTTTCTTT	CSVARQESNTEAFF
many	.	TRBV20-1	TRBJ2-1	TGCAGTGCTAGAGAAAGGAACACCCTCTCCTACAATGAGCAGTTCTTC	CSARERNTLSYNEQFF
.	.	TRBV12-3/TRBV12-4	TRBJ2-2	TGTGCCAGCACCCTTGCCAGGAACACCGGGGAGCTGTTTTTT	CASTLARNTGELFF
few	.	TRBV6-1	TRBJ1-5	TGTGCCAGCAGGAGGGTAGGGCTGATTAATCAGCCCCAGCATTTT	CASRRVGLINQPQHF
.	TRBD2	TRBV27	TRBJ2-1	TGTGCCAGCAGTTTTAGCGGGGGGGCGGCTGAGCAGTTCTTC	CASSFSGGAAEQFF